Listed below are T cell receptor beta chains from one sample, sequenced in a study of CD8 T cells in ankylosing spondylitis. TCRdb passed the 5' RACE reads through MiXCR, listing each CDR3 protein once. The top ten hold roughly 0.51% of the sample, which has about 800,000 distinct CDR3 sequences, about 11% seen once. The sample consisted of blood, either unsorted or a sorted T cell fraction (not recorded which). The receptors stem from a male donor with ankylosing spondylitis. Each CDR3 is given with its conserved first and last residue. The D gene is left open where the match is weak. Clone sizes are given selectively: once, few, many, or a class where the clone is expanded.

v_gene: TRBV12-3/TRBV12-4; j_gene: TRBJ2-3; d_gene: TRBD1; abundance: many; CDR3nt: TGTGCCAGCAGTTTAGCGCTAAGGGGGCTCCAGGTTCCTAGCACAGATACGCAGTATTTT; CDR3aa: CASSLALRGLQVPSTDTQYF
v_gene: TRBV30; j_gene: TRBJ1-5; d_gene: TRBD1; abundance: few; CDR3nt: TGTGCCTGGAGTCAGGGGACAGTGGAGCCCCAGCATTTT; CDR3aa: CAWSQGTVEPQHF
v_gene: TRBV7-8; j_gene: TRBJ2-7; d_gene: NA; abundance: NA; CDR3nt: TGTGCCAGCAGCCCCCGGGACCGCACCTACGAGCAGTACTTC; CDR3aa: CASSPRDRTYEQYF
v_gene: TRBV6-1; j_gene: TRBJ2-7; d_gene: NA; abundance: NA; CDR3nt: TGTGCCAGCAGTCGGTTAAGGGCATACTACTACGAGCAGTACTTC; CDR3aa: CASSRLRAYYYEQYF
v_gene: TRBV20-1; j_gene: TRBJ2-1; d_gene: TRBD2; abundance: NA; CDR3nt: TGCAGCTCGGGACTAGCGGGGGCCTCCTACAATGAGCAGTTCTTC; CDR3aa: CSSGLAGASYNEQFF
v_gene: TRBV20-1; j_gene: TRBJ2-2; d_gene: NA; abundance: few; CDR3nt: TGCAGTGCTAGGAGGTTTGACACCGGGGAGCTGTTTTTT; CDR3aa: CSARRFDTGELFF
v_gene: TRBV7-8; j_gene: TRBJ2-7; d_gene: TRBD2; abundance: few; CDR3nt: TGTGCCAGCAGCTTAGCGACTAGCGGGGCCTACGAGCAGTACTTC; CDR3aa: CASSLATSGAYEQYF
v_gene: TRBV4-1; j_gene: TRBJ1-6; d_gene: NA; abundance: many; CDR3nt: TGCGCCAGCAGCCAAGGCAGCTACAGGAATAATTCACCCCTCCACTTT; CDR3aa: CASSQGSYRNNSPLHF
v_gene: TRBV20-1; j_gene: TRBJ2-5; d_gene: TRBD2; abundance: many; CDR3nt: TGCAGTGCGCAGCGGGGGGACGAGAGCCAGTACTTC; CDR3aa: CSAQRGDESQYF
v_gene: TRBV4-3; j_gene: TRBJ2-1; d_gene: NA; abundance: NA; CDR3nt: TGCGCCAGCAGCCAAGAGTCTAGCGTCAACAATGAGCAGTTCTTC; CDR3aa: CASSQESSVNNEQFF
v_gene: TRBV7-2; j_gene: TRBJ2-3; d_gene: TRBD1; abundance: NA; CDR3nt: TGTGCCAGCAGCCGAGCCCTAAGGGGGCGAGATACGCAGTATTTT; CDR3aa: CASSRALRGRDTQYF
v_gene: TRBV24-1; j_gene: TRBJ2-4; d_gene: TRBD1; abundance: few; CDR3nt: TGTGCCACATCCCAGGGGGCAACCAAAAACATTCAGTACTTC; CDR3aa: CATSQGATKNIQYF
v_gene: TRBV20-1; j_gene: TRBJ2-2; d_gene: NA; abundance: NA; CDR3nt: TGCAGTGCTCCCCAGCGGGTAGACACCGGGGAGCTGTTTTTT; CDR3aa: CSAPQRVDTGELFF
v_gene: TRBV3-1; j_gene: TRBJ2-5; d_gene: TRBD1; abundance: few; CDR3nt: TGTGCCAGCAGCCGCCGGGACAGCACCGACCAGAGGTACTTC; CDR3aa: CASSRRDSTDQRYF
v_gene: TRBV27; j_gene: TRBJ2-7; d_gene: NA; abundance: NA; CDR3nt: TGTGCCAGCAGTTTCGGGGACGGAGACGAGCAGTACTTC; CDR3aa: CASSFGDGDEQYF
v_gene: TRBV12-3/TRBV12-4; j_gene: TRBJ2-2; d_gene: TRBD2; abundance: many; CDR3nt: TGTGCCAGCAGTTTGTCTCTAGCGGGGGGTATCACCGGGGAGCTGTTTTTT; CDR3aa: CASSLSLAGGITGELFF
v_gene: TRBV6-1; j_gene: TRBJ2-2; d_gene: NA; abundance: few; CDR3nt: TGTGCCAGCACCGCCTTCCGGAACACCGGGGAGCTGTTTTTT; CDR3aa: CASTAFRNTGELFF
v_gene: TRBV10-2; j_gene: TRBJ2-5; d_gene: NA; abundance: NA; CDR3nt: TGCGCCAGCAGTGAACAATGGCCCTCTGGGACCCAGTACTTC; CDR3aa: CASSEQWPSGTQYF
v_gene: TRBV12-3/TRBV12-4; j_gene: TRBJ1-2; d_gene: NA; abundance: many; CDR3nt: TGTGCCAGCAGTTTTCAACGGATCTATGGCTACACCTTC; CDR3aa: CASSFQRIYGYTF
v_gene: TRBV5-1; j_gene: TRBJ1-1; d_gene: TRBD1; abundance: NA; CDR3nt: TGCGCCAGCAGCTCGGGACAGGGAGAATCGGCTTTCTTT; CDR3aa: CASSSGQGESAFF
v_gene: TRBV12-3/TRBV12-4; j_gene: TRBJ2-3; d_gene: TRBD1; abundance: NA; CDR3nt: TGTGCCAGCACCAACAGGGGGTATGCAGATACGCAGTATTTT; CDR3aa: CASTNRGYADTQYF
v_gene: TRBV7-7; j_gene: TRBJ2-3; d_gene: NA; abundance: NA; CDR3nt: TGTGCTAGCAGCTCAACCGCGAACCTAGGCGATACGCAGTATTTT; CDR3aa: CASSSTANLGDTQYF
v_gene: TRBV29-1; j_gene: TRBJ1-4; d_gene: TRBD1; abundance: few; CDR3nt: TGCAGCGTCAGTCGGACAGGGGTTGCTAATGAAAAACTGTTTTTT; CDR3aa: CSVSRTGVANEKLFF
v_gene: TRBV20-1; j_gene: TRBJ2-2; d_gene: NA; abundance: NA; CDR3nt: TGCAGTGCTAGAGATCCCAGGACGAACACCGGGGAGCTGTTTTTT; CDR3aa: CSARDPRTNTGELFF
v_gene: TRBV6-2/TRBV6-3; j_gene: TRBJ2-1; d_gene: NA; abundance: NA; CDR3nt: TGTGCCAGCAGTCCCCCAGGGGCTGAGCAGTTCTTC; CDR3aa: CASSPPGAEQFF
v_gene: TRBV20-1; j_gene: TRBJ1-1; d_gene: TRBD1; abundance: NA; CDR3nt: TGCAGTGCTCCTAGACAGGGGTGGGACACTGAAGCTTTCTTT; CDR3aa: CSAPRQGWDTEAFF
v_gene: TRBV7-2; j_gene: TRBJ1-2; d_gene: NA; abundance: NA; CDR3nt: TGTGCCAGCAGCCCAGGGTTTACGTCGGACTATGGCTACACCTTC; CDR3aa: CASSPGFTSDYGYTF
v_gene: TRBV7-2; j_gene: TRBJ1-3; d_gene: NA; abundance: NA; CDR3nt: TGTGCCAGCAGCTCCTTCCCGACGGAGGTCTCTGGAAACACCATATATTTT; CDR3aa: CASSSFPTEVSGNTIYF
v_gene: TRBV10-3; j_gene: TRBJ2-2; d_gene: TRBD2; abundance: many; CDR3nt: TGTGCCATCAGTGTCCTGGCGGGAGGCCTGACCGGGGAGCTGTTTTTT; CDR3aa: CAISVLAGGLTGELFF
v_gene: TRBV11-2; j_gene: TRBJ1-5; d_gene: NA; abundance: few; CDR3nt: TGTGCCAGCAGCTTAATCCGCAATCAGCCCCAGCATTTT; CDR3aa: CASSLIRNQPQHF
v_gene: TRBV24-1; j_gene: TRBJ2-7; d_gene: TRBD1; abundance: NA; CDR3nt: TGTGCCACCAGTGACGACGGGACAGGGGGTTACTACGAGCAGTACTTC; CDR3aa: CATSDDGTGGYYEQYF
v_gene: TRBV12-3/TRBV12-4; j_gene: TRBJ2-3; d_gene: NA; abundance: few; CDR3nt: TGTGCCAGCCTTGCCGATCGTGGCACAGATACGCAGTATTTT; CDR3aa: CASLADRGTDTQYF
v_gene: TRBV5-6; j_gene: TRBJ2-5; d_gene: NA; abundance: NA; CDR3nt: TGTGCCAGCAGCTTGGCGGGTGTAGTGGTCCAGGAGACCCAGTACTTC; CDR3aa: CASSLAGVVVQETQYF
v_gene: TRBV15; j_gene: TRBJ2-4; d_gene: NA; abundance: many; CDR3nt: TGTGCCACCAGCAGACGACAGAAAAACATTCAGTACTTC; CDR3aa: CATSRRQKNIQYF
v_gene: TRBV12-5; j_gene: TRBJ1-1; d_gene: TRBD1; abundance: few; CDR3nt: TGTGCTAGTGGTTTGGGGAGGGGGCGGACTGAAGCTTTCTTT; CDR3aa: CASGLGRGRTEAFF
v_gene: TRBV20-1; j_gene: TRBJ2-5; d_gene: TRBD2; abundance: few; CDR3nt: TGCAGTGCATGGACTAGCGACAGACAAGAGACCCAGTACTTC; CDR3aa: CSAWTSDRQETQYF
v_gene: TRBV3-1; j_gene: TRBJ1-1; d_gene: NA; abundance: few; CDR3nt: TGTGCCAGCAGACCAGGACAGCCTGGGAACACTGAAGCTTTCTTT; CDR3aa: CASRPGQPGNTEAFF
v_gene: TRBV5-1; j_gene: TRBJ2-1; d_gene: TRBD2; abundance: few; CDR3nt: TGCGCCAGCAGCTTCGGACTAGCGAGCTACAATGAGCAGTTCTTC; CDR3aa: CASSFGLASYNEQFF
v_gene: TRBV7-8; j_gene: TRBJ2-1; d_gene: TRBD2; abundance: NA; CDR3nt: TGTGCCAGCAGCTTATTTTTCGTAGCGGGAGAGTCCTACAATGAGCAGTTCTTC; CDR3aa: CASSLFFVAGESYNEQFF
v_gene: TRBV4-3; j_gene: TRBJ1-2; d_gene: NA; abundance: many; CDR3nt: TGCGCCAGCAGCCGGTCCTTCGCGGGACAACGGTTCTATGGCTACACCTTC; CDR3aa: CASSRSFAGQRFYGYTF
v_gene: TRBV6-5; j_gene: TRBJ2-7; d_gene: NA; abundance: NA; CDR3nt: TGTGCCAGCAGTTACTCGAGGGGGAAAAGGCAGTACTTC; CDR3aa: CASSYSRGKRQYF
v_gene: TRBV11-2; j_gene: TRBJ1-1; d_gene: NA; abundance: few; CDR3nt: TGTGCCAGCAGCTTATTCCAAAGGGGACCCAGGAACACTGAAGCTTTCTTT; CDR3aa: CASSLFQRGPRNTEAFF
v_gene: TRBV5-1; j_gene: TRBJ1-1; d_gene: TRBD1; abundance: few; CDR3nt: TGCGCCAGCACCGACAGGGGGGGGGCTGAAGCTTTCTTT; CDR3aa: CASTDRGGAEAFF
v_gene: TRBV20-1; j_gene: TRBJ1-6; d_gene: NA; abundance: few; CDR3nt: TGCAGTGCTCCTATCGGGGTGAATAATTCACCCCTCCACTTT; CDR3aa: CSAPIGVNNSPLHF
v_gene: TRBV20-1; j_gene: TRBJ2-1; d_gene: NA; abundance: NA; CDR3nt: TGCAGTGCCGAGACCTCCTACAATGAGCAGTTCTTC; CDR3aa: CSAETSYNEQFF
v_gene: TRBV20-1; j_gene: TRBJ2-1; d_gene: TRBD2; abundance: many; CDR3nt: TGCAGTGCTGCAAAGAACCGCGGGAGGCTCTACAATGAGCAGTTCTTC; CDR3aa: CSAAKNRGRLYNEQFF
v_gene: TRBV10-3; j_gene: TRBJ2-7; d_gene: NA; abundance: once; CDR3nt: TGTGCCATCAGTGAGTCGGGAAGGGCCGAGCAGTACTTC; CDR3aa: CAISESGRAEQYF
v_gene: TRBV4-3; j_gene: TRBJ2-1; d_gene: NA; abundance: many; CDR3nt: TGCGCCAGCAGCCAAGACGCGAGAAACCCCTACAATGAGCAGTTCTTC; CDR3aa: CASSQDARNPYNEQFF
v_gene: TRBV29-1; j_gene: TRBJ1-2; d_gene: NA; abundance: few; CDR3nt: TGCAGCGTTGTGCGGGGGCAGGAAGGCTACACCTTC; CDR3aa: CSVVRGQEGYTF